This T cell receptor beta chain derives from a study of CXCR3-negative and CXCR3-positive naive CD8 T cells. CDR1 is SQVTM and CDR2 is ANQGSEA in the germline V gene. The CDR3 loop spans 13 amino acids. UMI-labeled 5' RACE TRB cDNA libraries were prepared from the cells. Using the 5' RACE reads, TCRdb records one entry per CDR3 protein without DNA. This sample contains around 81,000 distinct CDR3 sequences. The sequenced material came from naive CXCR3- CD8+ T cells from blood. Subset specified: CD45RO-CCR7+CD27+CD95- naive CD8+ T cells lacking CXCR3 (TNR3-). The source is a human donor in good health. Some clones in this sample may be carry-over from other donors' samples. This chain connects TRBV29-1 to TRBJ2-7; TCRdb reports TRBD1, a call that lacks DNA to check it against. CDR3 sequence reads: CSVHRIDSYEQYF.